Reported below is one T cell receptor beta chain. Its antigen is not known. The authors built TCR beta libraries using iRepertoire HTBI primers and Arm-PCR of CDR3 regions. TCRdb ran MiXCR on the multiplex PCR reads and lists one entry per CDR3 protein. The data contain roughly 400,000 distinct CDR3 sequences, more than 20% of them singletons. The data stem from a study of regulatory T cells in long-lasting Graves disease. As for time point: persistent/refractory GD, antithyroid drugs over 5 years with positive TRAb. Following extraction of RNA from PBMCs, that RNA was used to make the TCR library. Peripheral blood, 8.5 to 9.5 milliliters per patient, was collected in EDTA tubes. General study results and limits: Researchers reported studying only peripheral blood, not thyroid tissue. Shared public clonotypes totalled about 2,600 in persistent patients, compared with just under 1,000 in new patients.

Specimen: peripheral blood mononuclear cells (PBMCs), collected when the disease was refractory, from a patient treated with antithyroid drugs. The TCR was taken from a female donor with Graves disease.

The CDR3 DNA reads as TGCAGCGTTGTTGGGGTGTTGGGACAGTCGAACACCGGGGAGCTGTTTTTT. Protein: CSVVGVLGQSNTGELFF. The genes are TRBV29-1 and TRBJ2-2, with TRBD1 matching 7 bases. The CDR3 consists of 17 residues. Germline trimming cut 4 bases from V and 0 bases from J; bases unmatched to any gene: 11. The germline gives CDR1 SQVTM, CDR2 ANQGSEA.